The clone carrying this T cell receptor beta chain was observed many times. The data derive from a study of T cells in Graves' hyperthyroidism and ophthalmopathy. Subjects with ophthalmopathy showed a Clinical Activity Score no lower than 3, a NOSPECS grade no lower than 4, and a duration shorter than 3 months. The CDR3 has 13 residues. Germline assignment: CDR1 DFQATT and CDR2 SNEGSKA (reference sequence). Trimming left V 2 bases short and J 0 bases short, with 7 bases between. The source material, RNA transcripts, was used to amplify TCR beta CDR3 regions. RT-PCR in the first round (using the HTBI primer set) targeted the TCR CDR3. One entry per CDR3 protein results from TCRdb running MiXCR on the multiplex PCR reads. Of some 500,000 distinct CDR3 sequences in the sample, around a quarter were seen once.

The source material was blood. The receptor's source is a woman in her twenties or thirties with Graves' ophthalmopathy. The chain uses TRBV20-1 and TRBJ1-1; D not resolved. The CDR3 nucleotides are TGCAGTGCTAGACAGAGCATGAACACTGAAGCTTTCTTT. This encodes CSARQSMNTEAFF.